These 27 T cell receptor beta chains originate from one sample sequenced in a study of T cells after yellow fever vaccination. A single record per CDR3 protein comes from TCRdb applying MiXCR to the 5' RACE reads. This sample has 450,000 to 550,000 distinct CDR3 sequences; 21% occur once, and the top ten carry about a sixth. The source material was PBMCs, sampled roughly 20 days after the first yellow fever vaccination. These receptor sequences come from a man younger than 35 who received the YFV17D yellow fever vaccine.

J is TRBJ2-3 and V is TRBV29-1; D perhaps matches TRBD2 (6 bases). Germline assignment: CDR1 SQVTM and CDR2 ANQGSEA. Trimming took off 4 bases at V and 4 bases at J, with 12 bases between the two ends. The CDR3 sequence is 13 residues long. In nucleotides, the CDR3 is TGCAGCGTTGTGGGCTGGGAGGCAGATACGCAGTATTTT. Translation: CSVVGWEADTQYF.

V and J are TRBV7-8 and TRBJ1-3; 7 bases are a match to TRBD1. V was clipped by 1 base and J by 0 bases; unmatched bases: 3. CDR3 size: 16 residues. The germline CDR1 and CDR2 sequences are SGHVS and FQNEAQ. The CDR3 reads CASSLGTGASGNTIYF. CDR3 bases: TGTGCCAGCAGCTTAGGGACAGGAGCCTCTGGAAACACCATATATTTT.

This clonotype was picked up a small number of times. The V call is TRBV5-6, the J call TRBJ1-1; D gene ambiguous. The germline V and J ends were trimmed by 0 bases and 13 bases, with 19 bases remaining between them. This CDR3 contains 14 residues. CDR1 and CDR2 (germline): SGHDT, YYEEEE. Here the CDR3 DNA reads TGTGCCAGCAGCTTGGTTTCGGGGATTCGTTCGGTTTTCTTT. It is translated as CASSLVSGIRSVFF.

With regard to this clonotype: Germline and junction disagree at one end, which may indicate a read error. DNA for the CDR3: TGTGCCTGCAGTCCGACGTTCGGGTTACTGAACACCGGGGAGCTGTTTTTT. It encodes CACSPTFGLLNTGELFF. This rearrangement joins TRBV2 to TRBJ2-2; no definite D call. This CDR3 contains 17 residues. CDR1 and CDR2 from the germline V gene are SNHLY and FYNNEI. The whole variable domain, remainder taken from reference TRBV2 and TRBJ2-2, is EPEVTQTPSHQVTQMGQEVILRCVPISNHLYFYWYRQILGQKVEFLVSFYNNEISEKSEIFDDQFSVERPDGSNFTLKIRSTKLEDSAMYFCACSPTFGLLNTGELFFGEGSRLTVL.

This clonotype was seen a handful of times. The chain carries TRBV7-6 and TRBJ2-1, with D tentatively TRBD2 (5 bases). CDR1 SGHVS and CDR2 FNYEAQ come from the germline V gene. The V end was cut by 5 bases, the J end by 7 bases, with 15 bases between. This CDR3 is built from 14 residues. The CDR3 DNA reads as TGTGCCAGCAGCACCCGGGGTGGTGGGAATGAGCAGTTCTTC. This encodes CASSTRGGGNEQFF. The whole variable domain, filled in from reference TRBV7-6 and TRBJ2-1, reads GAGVSQSPRYKVTKRGQDVALRCDPISGHVSLYWYRQALGQGPEFLTYFNYEAQQDKSGLPNDRFSAERPEGSISTLTIQRTEQRDSAMYRCASSTRGGGNEQFFGPGTRLTVL.

This chain connects TRBV7-2 to TRBJ2-3, with 8 bases that match TRBD1. The CDR3 contains 15 residues. Per germline, CDR1 SGHTA and CDR2 FQGNSA. The V segment lost 2 bases and the J segment 6 bases; nucleotides outside the gene matches: 7. The CDR3 region is CASSLNRGRPDTQYF. CDR3 DNA: TGTGCCAGCAGCTTAAACAGGGGGAGGCCGGATACGCAGTATTTT.

The genes are TRBV4-3 and TRBJ1-2; D gene uncertain. Germline CDR1 reads LGHNA; CDR2 reads YSLEER. V was shortened by 0 bases and J by 2 bases, with 10 bases between the two germline ends. The CDR3 is 15 amino acids. This chain's CDR3 is CASSQEPGRNYGYTF. Here the CDR3 DNA reads TGCGCCAGCAGCCAAGAACCCGGCCGCAACTATGGCTACACCTTC.

To note about this clonotype: Mismatch with germline at one junction end may stem from a read error. The chain recombines TRBV7-7 with TRBJ2-2, with D possibly called TRBD1 or TRBD2 (5 bases each). CDR1 is SSHAT and CDR2 is FNYEAQ in the germline V gene (reference sequence). The CDR3 contains 17 residues. This CDR3 is CASSSGSAWGSTGELFF. The CDR3 DNA is TGTGCTAGCAGCTCCGGGTCCGCCTGGGGGAGTACCGGGGAGCTGTTTTTT.

The chain carries TRBV7-9 and TRBJ2-5; D is perhaps TRBD2 (6 bases). This CDR3 contains 14 residues. Trimming took off 11 bases at V and 2 bases at J, with 18 bases between the two ends. Germline lookup yields CDR1 SEHNR and CDR2 FQNEAQ (reference sequence). CDR3 DNA sequence: TGTGCCGGGACCAGCGGGTCACAACAAGAGACCCAGTACTTC. As protein: CAGTSGSQQETQYF.

The gene calls are TRBV4-2 and TRBJ2-7; D assignment may be TRBD1 or TRBD2 (5 bases each). Trimming took off 2 bases at V and 2 bases at J, with 13 bases between the two ends. Germline values: CDR1 LGHNA, CDR2 YNFKEQ. This CDR3 is 15 amino acids long. The CDR3 loop is CASSQLRDHPYEQYF. The CDR3 nucleotides read TGTGCCAGCAGCCAACTAAGGGACCACCCCTACGAGCAGTACTTC.

This clonotype has just a few counts. The chain couples TRBV5-4 to TRBJ2-3, with 7 positions matching TRBD1. J lost 5 bases, V lost 1 base, and 7 bases had no gene match. Germline CDR1 is SGHNT and CDR2 is YYREEE (reference sequence). The CDR3 contains 15 residues. CDR3 in DNA: TGTGCCAGCAGCTTGAGGGGGCGGAGAGGAGATACGCAGTATTTT. Amino acid sequence: CASSLRGRRGDTQYF.

This clonotype was counted between two and nine times. The chain links TRBV5-4 to TRBJ1-6; D is uncertain. Deletions cut 4 bases from V and 9 bases from J, with 14 bases between. The CDR3 spans 14 residues. The germline CDR1 and CDR2 sequences are SGHNT and YYREEE (reference sequence). The CDR3 sequence is CASSPAEPSSPLHF. The CDR3 coding sequence is TGTGCCAGCAGCCCCGCGGAGCCTAGTTCACCCCTCCACTTT.

This clonotype showed up just a few times. V gene TRBV7-9 combines with J gene TRBJ2-1; D ambiguous. Germline V CDR1 and CDR2: SEHNR, FQNEAQ (reference sequence). The CDR3 consists of 14 residues. Trimming shortened V by 5 bases and J by 3 bases, and 11 bases separated the two germline ends. CDR3 DNA: TGTGCCAGCAGCCTACCGGACGTCTACAATGAGCAGTTCTTC. It codes for CASSLPDVYNEQFF.

This clonotype was observed a single time. CDR3 amino acids: CASSLHGDSYNEQFF. The CDR3 DNA reads as TGTGCCAGCAGCTTACACGGGGATTCCTACAATGAGCAGTTCTTC. V usage is TRBV11-2 and J usage is TRBJ2-1; D perhaps matches TRBD2 (5 bases). V shed 2 bases and J shed 1 base, with 9 bases lying between them. CDR1 is SGHAT and CDR2 is FQNNGV in the germline V gene. The CDR3 runs 15 residues.

The V gene is TRBV12-5, the J gene TRBJ2-5; 13 bases match TRBD2. The V segment lost 1 base and the J segment 5 bases; nucleotides outside the gene matches: 7. CDR3 length: 17 residues. The germline V gene has CDR1 LGHNT and CDR2 FRNRAP. The CDR3 protein is CASGLDGLAGVGETQYF. In DNA form, the CDR3 reads TGTGCTAGTGGTTTGGACGGACTAGCGGGGGTGGGGGAGACCCAGTACTTC.

The rearrangement joins TRBV5-1 to TRBJ2-3; D is ambiguous. CDR1 is SGHRS and CDR2 is YFSETQ in the germline V gene. The CDR3 has 14 amino acids. V was shortened by 0 bases and J by 8 bases, with 13 bases between the two germline ends. The CDR3 is CASSLGSSPGTQYF. Here the CDR3 DNA reads TGCGCCAGCAGCTTGGGTAGTTCCCCCGGTACGCAGTATTTT.

The chain recombines TRBV7-6 with TRBJ2-2; a weak D match, TRBD2 (7 bases). The CDR3 length is 14 residues. V shed 5 bases and J shed 5 bases, with 12 bases lying between them. From germline, CDR1 is SGHVS and CDR2 FNYEAQ. CDR3 DNA sequence: TGTGCCAGCAGCATTAAGGGGGGGACCGGGGAGCTGTTTTTT. The encoded protein is CASSIKGGTGELFF.

This clonotype was observed a few times. The V call is TRBV7-2, the J call TRBJ2-1, with 8 bases that match TRBD2. Germline V gives CDR1 SGHTA, CDR2 FQGNSA. Trimming at V came to 5 bases and at J to 6 bases, leaving 6 bases not matched to a gene. This CDR3 contains 14 residues. This CDR3 is CASSTRTSLNEQFF. The CDR3 DNA follows: TGTGCCAGCAGCACGAGGACTAGCCTCAATGAGCAGTTCTTC.

The CDR3 region has the DNA TGTGCCAGCACTCAAACCGGGACAGCAAACACCGGGGAGCTGTTTTTT. Amino acids: CASTQTGTANTGELFF. This rearrangement joins TRBV9 to TRBJ2-2, with 7 bases that match TRBD1. Germline V gene data show CDR1 as SGDLS and CDR2 as YYNGEE. The J segment lost 2 bases and the V segment lost 6 bases, leaving 10 bases of the junction unmatched. The CDR3 has 16 amino acids.

This clonotype was seen a handful of times. The gene calls are TRBV5-1 and TRBJ2-1, with D unresolved. The CDR3 consists of 14 residues. Germline loops: CDR1 SGHRS, CDR2 YFSETQ. The ends were cut back, 2 bases at V and 4 bases at J, with 10 bases in the middle. The CDR3 loop reads CASSFLPWYNEQFF. CDR3 coding DNA: TGCGCCAGCAGCTTCTTACCGTGGTACAATGAGCAGTTCTTC.

This chain links TRBV4-3 with TRBJ2-3; possibly TRBD2 for D (6 bases). CDR3 length: 14 amino acids. Trimming removed 3 bases from V and 2 bases from J, with 9 bases in between. Per germline, CDR1 LGHNA and CDR2 YSLEER. The CDR3 DNA reads TGCGCCAGCAGCCAGGGGGGTATCACAGATACGCAGTATTTT. Encoded protein: CASSQGGITDTQYF.

V and J are TRBV6-4 and TRBJ2-3, with 14 bases aligning to TRBD2. The CDR3 covers 19 residues. In germline, CDR1 is MRHNA, CDR2 SNTAGT. The ends lost 6 bases at V and 1 base at J; junction bases unmatched: 12. The CDR3 nucleotides are TGTGCCAGCAGATGGACTAGCGGGGGGAACCCCGGCGGCACAGATACGCAGTATTTT. Protein sequence: CASRWTSGGNPGGTDTQYF.

This clonotype was seen a few times. The V gene is TRBV5-1, the J gene TRBJ1-1; D is possibly TRBD1 (5 bases). The V end was cut by 1 base, the J end by 4 bases, with 14 bases between. The CDR3 runs 15 residues. Looked up from germline, CDR1 is SGHRS and CDR2 is YFSETQ. CDR3 residues: CASSLIGGAGTEAFF. For the CDR3, the DNA is TGCGCCAGCAGCTTGATTGGTGGGGCGGGCACTGAAGCTTTCTTT.

The chain combines TRBV5-1 with TRBJ2-5; TRBD2 matches 13 bases. J gave up 1 base and V 7 bases, and 10 bases lay outside the gene matches. The CDR3 has 17 residues. Germline V gene sequence: CDR1 SGHRS, CDR2 YFSETQ. This CDR3 is CASELGLAGAAQETQYF. The CDR3 DNA reads as TGCGCCAGCGAGCTTGGACTAGCGGGGGCCGCCCAAGAGACCCAGTACTTC.

This clonotype appeared a few times. The chain couples TRBV5-1 to TRBJ2-1, with TRBD1 matching over 8 bases. The CDR3 consists of 13 residues. The germline CDR1 and CDR2 sequences are SGHRS and YFSETQ. J gave up 8 bases and V 2 bases, and 3 bases lay outside the gene matches. The CDR3 is CASSFDRGDEQFF. DNA of the CDR3: TGCGCCAGCAGCTTTGACAGGGGCGATGAGCAGTTCTTC.

The sample holds a few counts of this clonotype. The chain is built from TRBV12-3 or TRBV12-4 and TRBJ2-7; 7 nucleotides match TRBD1. V lost 5 bases, J lost 6 bases, and 7 bases stayed unmatched. The CDR3 contains 13 residues. CDR3 sequence: CASSPYRGREQYF. CDR3 bases: TGTGCCAGCAGTCCCTACAGGGGTCGCGAGCAGTACTTC.

The chain combines TRBV28 with TRBJ1-2; D ambiguous. This CDR3 region has 10 residues. With 8 bases removed from V and 5 bases from J, the gap between germline ends came to 6 bases. Germline V lookup: CDR1 MDHEN, CDR2 SYDVKM. The CDR3 reads CASGYYGYTF. CDR3 coding DNA: TGTGCCAGCGGATATTATGGCTACACCTTC.